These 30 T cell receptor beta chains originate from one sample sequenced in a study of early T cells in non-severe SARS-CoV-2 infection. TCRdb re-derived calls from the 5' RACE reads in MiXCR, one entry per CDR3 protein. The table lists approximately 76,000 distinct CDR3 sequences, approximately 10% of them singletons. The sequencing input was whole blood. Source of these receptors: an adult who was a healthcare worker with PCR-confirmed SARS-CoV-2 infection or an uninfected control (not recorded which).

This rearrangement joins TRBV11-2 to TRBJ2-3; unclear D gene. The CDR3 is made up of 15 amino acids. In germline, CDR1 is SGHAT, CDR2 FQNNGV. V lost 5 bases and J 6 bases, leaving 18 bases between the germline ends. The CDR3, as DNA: TGTGCCAGCAGCGACCATTTTCGTGGCAGCGATACGCAGTATTTT. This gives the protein CASSDHFRGSDTQYF. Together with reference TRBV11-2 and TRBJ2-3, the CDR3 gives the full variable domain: EAGVAQSPRYKIIEKRQSVAFWCNPISGHATLYWYQQILGQGPKLLIQFQNNGVVDDSQLPKDRFSAERLKGVDSTLKIQPAKLEDSAVYLCASSDHFRGSDTQYFGPGTRLTVL.

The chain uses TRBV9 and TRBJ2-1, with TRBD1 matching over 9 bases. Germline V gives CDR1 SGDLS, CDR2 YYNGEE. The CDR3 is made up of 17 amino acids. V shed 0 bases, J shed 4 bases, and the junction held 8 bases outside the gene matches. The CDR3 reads CASSVAPGGTGYNEQFF. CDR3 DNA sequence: TGTGCCAGCAGCGTAGCCCCCGGAGGGACAGGGTACAATGAGCAGTTCTTC.

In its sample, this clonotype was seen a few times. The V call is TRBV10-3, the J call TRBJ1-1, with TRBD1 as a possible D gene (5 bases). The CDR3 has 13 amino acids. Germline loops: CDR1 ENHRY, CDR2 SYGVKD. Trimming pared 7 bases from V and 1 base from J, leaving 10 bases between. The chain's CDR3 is CAITPRENTEAFF. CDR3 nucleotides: TGTGCCATCACCCCCAGGGAGAACACTGAAGCTTTCTTT.

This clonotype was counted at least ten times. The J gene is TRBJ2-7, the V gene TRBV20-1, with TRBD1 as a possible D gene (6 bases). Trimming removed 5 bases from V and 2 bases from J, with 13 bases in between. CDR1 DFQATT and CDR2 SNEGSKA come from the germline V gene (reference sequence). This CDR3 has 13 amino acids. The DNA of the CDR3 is TGCAGTGCTGGACCCTCAGGGGCCTACGAGCAGTACTTC. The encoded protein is CSAGPSGAYEQYF.

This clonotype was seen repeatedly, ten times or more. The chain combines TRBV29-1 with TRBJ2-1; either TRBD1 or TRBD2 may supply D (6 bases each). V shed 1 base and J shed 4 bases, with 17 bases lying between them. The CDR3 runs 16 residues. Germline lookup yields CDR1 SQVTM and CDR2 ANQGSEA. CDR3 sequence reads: CSVEAGANVRYNEQFF. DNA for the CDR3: TGCAGCGTTGAAGCGGGGGCCAACGTTAGATACAATGAGCAGTTCTTC.

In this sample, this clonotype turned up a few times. The CDR3 is CASRGAGAQSPTDTQYF. As DNA, the CDR3 is TGTGCCAGCAGGGGAGCGGGGGCCCAGTCTCCCACAGATACGCAGTATTTT. The chain recombines TRBV6-1 with TRBJ2-3; 8 bases line up with TRBD2. In germline, CDR1 is MNHNS, CDR2 SASEGT. CDR3 length equals 17 residues. Trimming removed 6 bases from V and 2 bases from J; junction bases left unmatched: 13.

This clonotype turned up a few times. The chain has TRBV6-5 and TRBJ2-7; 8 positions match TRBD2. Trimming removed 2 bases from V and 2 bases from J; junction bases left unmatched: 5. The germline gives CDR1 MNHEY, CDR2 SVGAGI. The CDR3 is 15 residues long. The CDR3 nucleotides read TGTGCCAGCAGTTACGCCGGGCGGGGGGCCTACGAGCAGTACTTC. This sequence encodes CASSYAGRGAYEQYF.

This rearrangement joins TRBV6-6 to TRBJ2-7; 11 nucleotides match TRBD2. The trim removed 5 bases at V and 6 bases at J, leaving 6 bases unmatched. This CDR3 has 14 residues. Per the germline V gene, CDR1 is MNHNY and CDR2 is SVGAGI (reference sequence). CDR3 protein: CASSRAGTSGEQYF. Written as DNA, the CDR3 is TGTGCCAGCAGTAGGGCCGGGACTAGCGGCGAGCAGTACTTC.

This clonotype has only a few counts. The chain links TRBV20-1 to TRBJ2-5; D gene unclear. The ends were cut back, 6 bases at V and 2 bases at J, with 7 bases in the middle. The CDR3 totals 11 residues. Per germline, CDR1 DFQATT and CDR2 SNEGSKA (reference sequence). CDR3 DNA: TGCAGTGCAGCCAGACAAGAGACCCAGTACTTC. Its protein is CSAARQETQYF.

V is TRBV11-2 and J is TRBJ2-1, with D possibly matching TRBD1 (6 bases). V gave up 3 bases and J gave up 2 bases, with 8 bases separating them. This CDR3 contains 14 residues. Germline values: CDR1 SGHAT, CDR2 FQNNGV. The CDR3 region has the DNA TGTGCCAGCAGCTTCAACAGGGCCTACAATGAGCAGTTCTTC. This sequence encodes CASSFNRAYNEQFF.

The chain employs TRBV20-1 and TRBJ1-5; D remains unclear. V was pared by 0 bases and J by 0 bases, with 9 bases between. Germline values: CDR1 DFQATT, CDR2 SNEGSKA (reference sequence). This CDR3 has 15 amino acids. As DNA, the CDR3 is TGCAGTGCTAGAGATGGGTCAACTAGCAATCAGCCCCAGCATTTT. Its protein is CSARDGSTSNQPQHF.

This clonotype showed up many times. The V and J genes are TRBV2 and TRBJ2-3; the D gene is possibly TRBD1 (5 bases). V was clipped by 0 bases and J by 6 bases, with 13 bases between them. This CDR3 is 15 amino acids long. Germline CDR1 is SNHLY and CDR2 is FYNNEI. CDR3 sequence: CASSEAKLAGDTQYF. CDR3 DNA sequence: TGTGCCAGCAGTGAAGCGAAACTCGCAGGGGATACGCAGTATTTT.

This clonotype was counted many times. CDR3 nucleotide sequence: TGTGCCAGCAGCCCCGCTAGCGGGGGGTCTGAGCAGTACTTC. Translation: CASSPASGGSEQYF. The V gene is TRBV2, the J gene TRBJ2-7, with 11 bases lining up with TRBD2. The CDR3 spans 14 residues. The junction had 8 bases not matched to a gene; V was cut back by 6 bases and J by 7 bases. Germline V gene data show CDR1 as SNHLY and CDR2 as FYNNEI.

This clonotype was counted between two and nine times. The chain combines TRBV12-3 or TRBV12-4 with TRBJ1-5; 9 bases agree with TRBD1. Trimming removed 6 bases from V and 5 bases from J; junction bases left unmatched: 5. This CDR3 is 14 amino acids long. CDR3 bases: TGTGCCAGCAGCCCGGGACAGGGCCATCAGCCCCAGCATTTT. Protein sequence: CASSPGQGHQPQHF.

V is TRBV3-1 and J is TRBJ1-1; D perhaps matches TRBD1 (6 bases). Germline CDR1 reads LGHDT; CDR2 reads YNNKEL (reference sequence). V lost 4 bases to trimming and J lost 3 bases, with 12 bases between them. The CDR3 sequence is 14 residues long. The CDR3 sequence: CASSPTDSHTEAFF. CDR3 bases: TGTGCCAGCAGCCCCACGGACAGCCACACTGAAGCTTTCTTT.

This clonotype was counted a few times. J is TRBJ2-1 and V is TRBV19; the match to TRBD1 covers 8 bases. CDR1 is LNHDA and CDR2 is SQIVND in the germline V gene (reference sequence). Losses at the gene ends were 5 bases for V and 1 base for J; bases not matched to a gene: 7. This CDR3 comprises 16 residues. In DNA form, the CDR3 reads TGTGCCAGTAGTCCCCTCCAGGGGGCATCCTACAATGAGCAGTTCTTC. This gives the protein CASSPLQGASYNEQFF.

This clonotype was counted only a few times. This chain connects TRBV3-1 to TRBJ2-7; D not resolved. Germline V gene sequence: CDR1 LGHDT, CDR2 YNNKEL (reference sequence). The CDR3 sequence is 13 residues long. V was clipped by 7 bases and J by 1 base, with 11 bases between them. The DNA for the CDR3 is TGTGCCAGCACCATTGGTGGGTCCTACGAGCAGTACTTC. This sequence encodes CASTIGGSYEQYF.

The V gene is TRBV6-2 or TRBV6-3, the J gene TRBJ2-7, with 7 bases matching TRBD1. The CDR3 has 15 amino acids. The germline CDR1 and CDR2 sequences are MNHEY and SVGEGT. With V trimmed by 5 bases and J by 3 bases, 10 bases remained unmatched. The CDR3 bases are TGTGCCAGCAGTAGCCCCGACAGGGTCGGCTACGAGCAGTACTTC. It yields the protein CASSSPDRVGYEQYF.

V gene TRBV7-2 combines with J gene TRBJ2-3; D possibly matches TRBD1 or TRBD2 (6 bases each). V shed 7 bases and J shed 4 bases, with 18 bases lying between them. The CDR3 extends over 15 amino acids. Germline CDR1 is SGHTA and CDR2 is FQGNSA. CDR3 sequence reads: CASTIALRGADTQYF. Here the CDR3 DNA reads TGTGCCAGCACCATAGCTCTAAGGGGGGCAGATACGCAGTATTTT.

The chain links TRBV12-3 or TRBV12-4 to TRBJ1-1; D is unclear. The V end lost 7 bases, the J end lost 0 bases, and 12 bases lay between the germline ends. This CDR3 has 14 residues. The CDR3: CASIPETLNTEAFF. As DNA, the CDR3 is TGTGCCAGCATCCCCGAGACCCTGAACACTGAAGCTTTCTTT.

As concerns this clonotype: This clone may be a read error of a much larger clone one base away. This CDR3 reads CAGSQATGRHGELFF. CDR3 in DNA: TGTGCCGGCAGCCAAGCAACAGGGCGGCACGGGGAGCTGTTTTTT. The chain joins TRBV14 to TRBJ2-2, with D possibly being TRBD1 (6 bases). The CDR3 is 15 amino acids. Germline V lookup: CDR1 SGHDN, CDR2 FVKESK.

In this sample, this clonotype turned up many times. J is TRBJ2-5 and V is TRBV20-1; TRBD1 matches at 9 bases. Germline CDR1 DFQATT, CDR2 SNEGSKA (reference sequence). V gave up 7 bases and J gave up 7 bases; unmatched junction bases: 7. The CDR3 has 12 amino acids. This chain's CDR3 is CSVNRGRGTQYF. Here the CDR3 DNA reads TGCAGTGTTAACAGGGGGCGAGGGACCCAGTACTTC.

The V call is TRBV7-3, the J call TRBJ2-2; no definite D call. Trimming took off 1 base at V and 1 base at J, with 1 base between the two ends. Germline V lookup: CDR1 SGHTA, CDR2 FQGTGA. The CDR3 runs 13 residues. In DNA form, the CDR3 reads TGTGCCAGCAGCTTAAGGAACACCGGGGAGCTGTTTTTT. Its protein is CASSLRNTGELFF.

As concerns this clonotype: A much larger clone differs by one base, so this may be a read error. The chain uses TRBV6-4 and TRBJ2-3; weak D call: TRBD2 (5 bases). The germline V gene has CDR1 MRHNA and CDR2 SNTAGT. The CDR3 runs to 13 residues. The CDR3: CAGSELAGDTQYF. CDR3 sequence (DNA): TGTGCCGGCAGTGAGTTGGCGGGAGATACGCAGTATTTT.

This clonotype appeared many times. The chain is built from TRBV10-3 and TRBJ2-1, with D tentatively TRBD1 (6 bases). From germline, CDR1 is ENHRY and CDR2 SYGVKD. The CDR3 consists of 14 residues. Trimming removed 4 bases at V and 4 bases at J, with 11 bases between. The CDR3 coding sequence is TGTGCCATCAGTGGTCAGGGGTTGTACAATGAGCAGTTCTTC. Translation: CAISGQGLYNEQFF.

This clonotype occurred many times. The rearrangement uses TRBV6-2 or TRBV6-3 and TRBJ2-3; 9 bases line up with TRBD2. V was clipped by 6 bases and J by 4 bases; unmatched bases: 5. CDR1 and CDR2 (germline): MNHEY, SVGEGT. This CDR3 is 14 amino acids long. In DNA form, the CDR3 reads TGTGCCAGCAGATATAGCGGGGGTGCAGATACGCAGTATTTT. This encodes CASRYSGGADTQYF.

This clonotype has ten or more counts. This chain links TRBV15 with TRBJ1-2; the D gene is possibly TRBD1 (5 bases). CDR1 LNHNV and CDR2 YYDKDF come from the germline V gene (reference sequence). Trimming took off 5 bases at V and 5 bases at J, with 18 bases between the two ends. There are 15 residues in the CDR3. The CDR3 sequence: CATSSGSGGGYGYTF. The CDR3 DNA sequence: TGTGCCACCAGCTCCGGATCCGGGGGGGGTTATGGCTACACCTTC.

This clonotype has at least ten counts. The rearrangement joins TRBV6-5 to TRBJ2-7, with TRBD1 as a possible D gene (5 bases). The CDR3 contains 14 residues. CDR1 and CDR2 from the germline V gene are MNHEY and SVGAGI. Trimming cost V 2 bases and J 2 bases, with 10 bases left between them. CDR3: CASSYSQGPYEQYF. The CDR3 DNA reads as TGTGCCAGCAGTTACAGTCAGGGCCCCTACGAGCAGTACTTC.

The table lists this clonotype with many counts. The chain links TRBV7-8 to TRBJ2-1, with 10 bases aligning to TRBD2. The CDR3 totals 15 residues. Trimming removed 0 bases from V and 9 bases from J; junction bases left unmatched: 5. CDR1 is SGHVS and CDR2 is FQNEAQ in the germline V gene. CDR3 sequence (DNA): TGTGCCAGCAGCTTAGCTAGCGGGGGGCCGGGTGAGCAGTTCTTC. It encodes CASSLASGGPGEQFF.

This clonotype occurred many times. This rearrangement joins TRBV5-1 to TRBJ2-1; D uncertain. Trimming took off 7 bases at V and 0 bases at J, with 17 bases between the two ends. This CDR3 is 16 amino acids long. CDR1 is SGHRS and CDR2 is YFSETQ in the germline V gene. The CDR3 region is CASYAFLVSSYNEQFF. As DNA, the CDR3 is TGCGCCAGCTATGCTTTTCTAGTTAGCTCCTACAATGAGCAGTTCTTC.